This T cell receptor (beta chain) was recovered during a study of T-cell reconstitution after alpha-beta-depleted transplantation in children. Molecular barcoding with unique molecular identifiers was used for the TCRbeta library. TCRdb itself ran the PCR reads through MiXCR, one entry per CDR3 protein. The sample lists some 500,000 distinct CDR3 sequences, approximately 29% occurring once. This CDR3 has 14 residues. Trimming took 6 bases from V and 4 from J, leaving 13 bases between them. CDR1 and CDR2 (germline): MDHEN, SYDVKM. This clonotype originated in a human donor who donated a stem cell graft to a child with aplastic anemia. This chain connects TRBV28 to TRBJ1-3, with a possible D match to TRBD1 (6 bases). The starting material was PBMCs from the stem cell graft donor, obtained from the stem cell graft. CDR3 amino acids: CASRQQGLGNTIYF. The CDR3 DNA reads TGTGCCAGCAGGCAACAGGGTCTAGGAAACACCATATATTTT.